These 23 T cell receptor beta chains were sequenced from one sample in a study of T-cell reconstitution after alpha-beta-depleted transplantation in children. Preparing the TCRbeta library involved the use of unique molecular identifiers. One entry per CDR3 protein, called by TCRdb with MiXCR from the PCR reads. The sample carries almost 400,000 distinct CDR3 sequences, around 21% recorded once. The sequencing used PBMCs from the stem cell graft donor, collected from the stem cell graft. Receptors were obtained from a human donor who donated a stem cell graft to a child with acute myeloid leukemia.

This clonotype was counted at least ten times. The CDR3 bases are TGTGCCAGCAGTTTAGCCAGGGCGGATACGCAGTATTTT. This encodes CASSLARADTQYF. The rearrangement links TRBV12-3 or TRBV12-4 to TRBJ2-3; the D gene is possibly TRBD1 (5 bases). With 0 bases removed from V and 6 bases from J, the gap between germline ends came to 7 bases. The length of the CDR3 is 13 residues.

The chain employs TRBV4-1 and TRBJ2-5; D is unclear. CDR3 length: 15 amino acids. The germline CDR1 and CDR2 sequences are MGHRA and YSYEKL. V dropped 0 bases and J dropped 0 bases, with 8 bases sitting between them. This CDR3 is CASSQEGRNQETQYF. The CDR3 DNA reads TGCGCCAGCAGCCAAGAGGGCCGAAACCAAGAGACCCAGTACTTC.

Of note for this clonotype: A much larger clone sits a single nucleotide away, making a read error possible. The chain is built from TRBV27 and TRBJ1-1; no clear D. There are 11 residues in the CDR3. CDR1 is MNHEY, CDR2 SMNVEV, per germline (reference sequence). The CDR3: CVSSSPREAFF. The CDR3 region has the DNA TGTGTCAGCAGTTCACCCCGTGAAGCTTTCTTT.

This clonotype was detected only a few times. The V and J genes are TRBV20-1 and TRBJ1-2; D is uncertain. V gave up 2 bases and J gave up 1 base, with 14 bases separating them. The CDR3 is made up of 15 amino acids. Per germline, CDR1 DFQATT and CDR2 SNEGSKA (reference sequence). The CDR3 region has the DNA TGCAGTGCTAGACGCACCGGCAGGATTAACTATGGCTACACCTTC. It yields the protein CSARRTGRINYGYTF.

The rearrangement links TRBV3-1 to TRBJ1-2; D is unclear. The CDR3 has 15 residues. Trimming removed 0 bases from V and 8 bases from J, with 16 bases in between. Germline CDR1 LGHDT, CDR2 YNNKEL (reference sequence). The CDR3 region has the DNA TGTGCCAGCAGCCAAGAGAGAGGACCAGTGGGAGGCTACACCTTC. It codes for CASSQERGPVGGYTF.

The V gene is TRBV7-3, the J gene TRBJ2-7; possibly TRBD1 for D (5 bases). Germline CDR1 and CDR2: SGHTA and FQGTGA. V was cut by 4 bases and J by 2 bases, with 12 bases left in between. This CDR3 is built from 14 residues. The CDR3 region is CASSYSQETYEQYF. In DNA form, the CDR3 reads TGTGCCAGCAGCTACTCACAGGAAACCTACGAGCAGTACTTC.

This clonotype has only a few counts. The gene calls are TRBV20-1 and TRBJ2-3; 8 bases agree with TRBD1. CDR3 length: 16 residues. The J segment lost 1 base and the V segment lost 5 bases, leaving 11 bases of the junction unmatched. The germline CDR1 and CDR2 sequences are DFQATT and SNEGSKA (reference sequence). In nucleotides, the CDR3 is TGCAGTGCTCTCCGAACAGGGGGATGGGGCACAGATACGCAGTATTTT. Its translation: CSALRTGGWGTDTQYF.

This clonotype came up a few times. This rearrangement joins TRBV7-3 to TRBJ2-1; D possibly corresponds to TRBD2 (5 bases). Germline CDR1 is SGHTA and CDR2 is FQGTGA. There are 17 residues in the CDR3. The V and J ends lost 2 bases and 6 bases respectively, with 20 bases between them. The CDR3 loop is CASSLGSVLGGGNEQFF. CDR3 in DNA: TGTGCCAGCAGCTTAGGGAGCGTACTAGGAGGCGGCAATGAGCAGTTCTTC.

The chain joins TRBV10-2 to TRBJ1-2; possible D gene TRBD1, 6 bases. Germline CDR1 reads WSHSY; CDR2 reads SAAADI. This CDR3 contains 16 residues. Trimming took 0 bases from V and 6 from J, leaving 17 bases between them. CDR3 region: CASSESKRGVVDGYTF. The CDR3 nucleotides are TGCGCCAGCAGTGAGTCGAAGAGGGGGGTGGTGGATGGCTACACCTTC.

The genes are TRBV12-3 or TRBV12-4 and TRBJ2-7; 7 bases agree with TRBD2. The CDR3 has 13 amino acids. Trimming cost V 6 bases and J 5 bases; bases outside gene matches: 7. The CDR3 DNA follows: TGTGCCAGCAGCCAACCACTAGCGAACGAGCAGTACTTC. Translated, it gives CASSQPLANEQYF.

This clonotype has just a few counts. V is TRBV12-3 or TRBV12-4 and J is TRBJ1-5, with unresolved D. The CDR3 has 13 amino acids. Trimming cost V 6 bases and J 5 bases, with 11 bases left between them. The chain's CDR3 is CASSLGGHQPQHF. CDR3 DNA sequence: TGTGCCAGCAGCCTGGGTGGGCATCAGCCCCAGCATTTT.

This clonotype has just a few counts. In DNA, the CDR3 is TGCGCCAGCAGCCAAGATTGGGGCGATTACGACAATGAGCAGTTCTTC. Translating it yields CASSQDWGDYDNEQFF. The J gene is TRBJ2-1, the V gene TRBV4-1; TRBD1 might be the D (5 bases). V was pared by 0 bases and J by 5 bases, with 14 bases between. Germline values: CDR1 MGHRA, CDR2 YSYEKL. This CDR3 spans 16 amino acids.

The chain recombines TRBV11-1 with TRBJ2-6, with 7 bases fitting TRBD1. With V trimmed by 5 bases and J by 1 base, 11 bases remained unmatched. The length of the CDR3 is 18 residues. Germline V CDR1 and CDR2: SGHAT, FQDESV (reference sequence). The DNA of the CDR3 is TGTGCCAGCAGCGGTCGACAGGGAGTCGATTCTGGGGCCAACGTCCTGACTTTC. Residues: CASSGRQGVDSGANVLTF.

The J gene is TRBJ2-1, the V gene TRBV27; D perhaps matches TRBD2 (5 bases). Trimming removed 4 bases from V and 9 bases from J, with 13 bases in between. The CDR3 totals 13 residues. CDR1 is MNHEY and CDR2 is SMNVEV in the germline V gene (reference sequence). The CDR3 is CASSSFSEGEQFF. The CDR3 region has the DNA TGTGCCAGCAGTTCCTTCTCCGAGGGTGAGCAGTTCTTC.

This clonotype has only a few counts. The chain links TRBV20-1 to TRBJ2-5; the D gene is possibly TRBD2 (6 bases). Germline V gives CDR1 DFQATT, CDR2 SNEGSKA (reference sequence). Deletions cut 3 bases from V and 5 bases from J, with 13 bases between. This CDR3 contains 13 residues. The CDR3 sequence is CSASGTGVETQYF. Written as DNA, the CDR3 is TGCAGTGCTAGCGGGACGGGGGTCGAGACCCAGTACTTC.

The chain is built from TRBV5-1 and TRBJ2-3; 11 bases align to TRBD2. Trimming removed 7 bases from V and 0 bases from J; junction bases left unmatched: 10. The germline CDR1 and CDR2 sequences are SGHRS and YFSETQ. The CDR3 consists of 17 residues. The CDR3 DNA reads TGCGCCAGCGGACTTCGGGTAGCGGGAGGGAGCACAGATACGCAGTATTTT. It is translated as CASGLRVAGGSTDTQYF.

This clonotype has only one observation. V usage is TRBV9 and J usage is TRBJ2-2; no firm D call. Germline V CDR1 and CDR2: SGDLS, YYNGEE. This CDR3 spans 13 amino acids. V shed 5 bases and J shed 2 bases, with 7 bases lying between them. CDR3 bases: TGTGCCAGCAGTCATAAAAACACCGGGGAGCTGTTTTTT. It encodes CASSHKNTGELFF.

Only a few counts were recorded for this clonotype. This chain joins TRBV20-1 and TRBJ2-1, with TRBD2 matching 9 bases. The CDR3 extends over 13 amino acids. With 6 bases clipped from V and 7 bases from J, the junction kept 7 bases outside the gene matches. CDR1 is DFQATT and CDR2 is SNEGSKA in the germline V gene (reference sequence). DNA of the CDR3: TGCAGTGCAATAGCGGGAGACTATAATGAGCAGTTCTTC. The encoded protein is CSAIAGDYNEQFF.

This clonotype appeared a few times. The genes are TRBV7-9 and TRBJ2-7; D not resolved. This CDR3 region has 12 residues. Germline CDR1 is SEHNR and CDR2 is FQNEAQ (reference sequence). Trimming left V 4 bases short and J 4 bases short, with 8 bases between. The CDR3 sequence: CASSSLGYEQYF. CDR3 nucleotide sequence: TGTGCCAGCAGCTCCCTGGGATACGAGCAGTACTTC.

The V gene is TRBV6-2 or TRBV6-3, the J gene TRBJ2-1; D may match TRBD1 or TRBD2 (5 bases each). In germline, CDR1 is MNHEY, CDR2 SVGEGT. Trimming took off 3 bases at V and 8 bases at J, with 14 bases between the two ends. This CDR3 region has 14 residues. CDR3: CASSYPGAADEQFF. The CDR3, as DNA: TGTGCCAGCAGTTATCCCGGGGCGGCTGATGAGCAGTTCTTC.

The CDR3 protein is CSPSRPLTYEQYF. DNA of the CDR3: TGCAGCCCCTCTCGACCGCTTACCTACGAGCAGTACTTC. V usage is TRBV29-1 and J usage is TRBJ2-7, with D unclear. V dropped 8 bases and J dropped 2 bases, with 16 bases sitting between them. The length of the CDR3 is 13 residues. Germline V gene lookup returns CDR1 SQVTM and CDR2 ANQGSEA.

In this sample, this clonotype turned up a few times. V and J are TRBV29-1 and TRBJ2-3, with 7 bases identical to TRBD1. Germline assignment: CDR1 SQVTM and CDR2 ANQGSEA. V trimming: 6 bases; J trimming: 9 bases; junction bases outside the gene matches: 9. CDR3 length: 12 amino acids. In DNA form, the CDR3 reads TGCAGCGTCGGACCGGGACAGAGGACGCAGTATTTT. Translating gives CSVGPGQRTQYF.

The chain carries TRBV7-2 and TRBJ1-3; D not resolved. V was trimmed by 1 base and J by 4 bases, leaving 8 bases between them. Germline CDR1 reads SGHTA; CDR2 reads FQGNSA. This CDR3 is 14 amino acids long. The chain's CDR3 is CASSLVGQGNTIYF. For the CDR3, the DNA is TGTGCCAGCAGCTTAGTAGGGCAGGGAAACACCATATATTTT.